Shown below are 31 T cell receptor beta chains from a single sample sequenced in a study of CD8 T cells in Susac syndrome. Random hexamers primed reverse transcription of roughly 0.45 to 1 ug RNA. One entry per CDR3 protein results from TCRdb running MiXCR on the immunoSEQ multiplex PCR reads. The repertoire holds about 180,000 distinct CDR3 sequences, with roughly 95% as singletons. Sequencing was performed on CD4+ T cells from PBMCs. These receptors were taken from a human donor with multiple sclerosis.

J is TRBJ2-1 and V is TRBV24-1; 8 nucleotides agree with TRBD1. The V and J ends lost 3 bases and 5 bases, in that order; junction bases with no gene match: 23. The CDR3 has 21 residues. In germline, CDR1 is KGHDR, CDR2 SFDVKD. CDR3 protein: CATSDRPGQATGSQINNEQFF. DNA of the CDR3: TGTGCCACCAGTGATCGACCGGGACAGGCCACGGGGTCCCAAATTAACAATGAGCAGTTCTTC.

The chain joins TRBV6-1 to TRBJ1-1; 8 nucleotides line up with TRBD1. The CDR3 has 14 amino acids. Germline V CDR1 and CDR2: MNHNS, SASEGT. V gave up 8 bases and J gave up 11 bases; unmatched junction bases: 16. The CDR3 loop reads CASHPLAGGAYAFF. CDR3 sequence (DNA): TGTGCCAGCCATCCATTGGCAGGGGGCGCGTACGCTTTCTTT.

A single count supports this clonotype. The rearrangement links TRBV4-2 to TRBJ1-6; D gene uncertain. From germline, CDR1 is LGHNA and CDR2 YNFKEQ. The CDR3 has 13 residues. V lost 0 bases, J lost 16 bases, and 13 bases lay in between. CDR3 nucleotides: TGTGCCAGCAGCCAAGATCGGGAAGGGATTCTCCACTTT. It is translated as CASSQDREGILHF.

This clonotype occurred once. The chain joins TRBV7-2 to TRBJ2-7; D could derive from TRBD1 or TRBD2 (5 bases each). Germline V gives CDR1 SGHTA, CDR2 FQGNSA. V lost 7 bases and J 7 bases, leaving 17 bases between the germline ends. This CDR3 is 13 amino acids long. The CDR3 region is CASKPLAGREQYF. CDR3 DNA: TGTGCCAGCAAACCGCTTGCAGGGAGAGAGCAGTACTTC.

The V and J genes are TRBV27 and TRBJ2-7; D may be TRBD2 (5 bases). Germline V gives CDR1 MNHEY, CDR2 SMNVEV (reference sequence). The CDR3 covers 13 residues. V shed 6 bases and J shed 6 bases, with 15 bases lying between them. CDR3 in DNA: TGTGCCAGCAGGCTGTGGGAGACGGGCGAGCAGTACTTC. This codes for CASRLWETGEQYF.

This rearrangement joins TRBV2 to TRBJ2-2; 9 positions match TRBD1. Germline-derived CDR1 and CDR2 are SNHLY and FYNNEI. There are 14 residues in the CDR3. Trimming removed 6 bases from V and 1 base from J; junction bases left unmatched: 0. The CDR3 nucleotides are TGTGCCAGCAGGGGACAGGGGAACACCGGGGAGCTGTTTTTT. The encoded protein is CASRGQGNTGELFF.

The chain couples TRBV12-3 or TRBV12-4 to TRBJ1-3; a possible D gene is TRBD1 (6 bases). V gave up 6 bases and J gave up 4 bases, with 10 bases separating them. CDR3 length: 13 amino acids. CDR3 sequence: CASSDRSGNTIYF. In nucleotides, the CDR3 is TGTGCCAGCAGCGACAGGTCGGGAAACACCATATATTTT.

The V and J genes are TRBV15 and TRBJ2-3, with D tentatively TRBD1 (5 bases). Trimming took off 1 base at V and 2 bases at J, with 13 bases between the two ends. CDR3 length: 16 amino acids. The V gene's germline CDR1 is LNHNV and CDR2 YYDKDF (reference sequence). CDR3 protein: CATSRGGAGTTDTQYF. The CDR3 region has the DNA TGTGCCACCAGCAGAGGTGGGGCAGGAACCACAGATACGCAGTATTTT.

The V and J genes are TRBV19 and TRBJ2-7; D tentatively fits TRBD1 or TRBD2 (5 bases each). CDR3 length: 14 amino acids. V was pared by 5 bases and J by 6 bases, with 17 bases between. Looked up from germline, CDR1 is LNHDA and CDR2 is SQIVND (reference sequence). DNA for the CDR3: TGTGCCAGTAGTGTTCCCGGGACCGCCGTCGAGCAGTACTTC. Its translation is CASSVPGTAVEQYF.

V usage is TRBV9 and J usage is TRBJ2-3; D might be TRBD1 (6 bases). Germline V CDR1 and CDR2: SGDLS, YYNGEE. This CDR3 is 15 amino acids long. V was cut by 3 bases and J by 8 bases, with 19 bases left in between. This chain's CDR3 is CASSGSQGRYSTQYF. The DNA for the CDR3 is TGTGCCAGCAGCGGATCACAGGGAAGGTATAGTACGCAGTATTTT.

V and J are TRBV12-3 or TRBV12-4 and TRBJ1-1; TRBD1 is a possible D gene (6 bases). The V end lost 2 bases, the J end lost 4 bases, and 11 bases lay between the germline ends. This CDR3 is 14 amino acids long. The CDR3 here is CASSLIQGTTEAFF. The DNA for the CDR3 is TGTGCCAGCAGTTTAATTCAGGGGACCACTGAAGCTTTCTTT.

This chain's CDR3 is CSARVAGGSSSYNEQFF. DNA of the CDR3: TGCAGTGCTAGAGTAGCGGGGGGCTCTAGCTCCTACAATGAGCAGTTCTTC. V and J are TRBV20-1 and TRBJ2-1, with TRBD2 matching over 10 bases. The CDR3 extends over 17 amino acids. Unmatched junction bases numbered 6, after V lost 1 base and J lost 0 bases. Germline V gene data show CDR1 as DFQATT and CDR2 as SNEGSKA (reference sequence).

The chain has TRBV6-5 and TRBJ1-2; D is ambiguous. The germline V gene has CDR1 MNHEY and CDR2 SVGAGI. V lost 6 bases and J 7 bases, leaving 24 bases between the germline ends. The CDR3 length is 16 residues. The CDR3 DNA reads TGTGCCAGCAGATACCTGACACGGCCAACTATGGCTGGCTACACCTTC. As protein: CASRYLTRPTMAGYTF.

This clonotype was detected a few times. This chain joins TRBV7-2 and TRBJ2-5; no clear D. The germline gives CDR1 SGHTA, CDR2 FQGNSA. The CDR3 has 12 amino acids. The V and J ends lost 1 base and 5 bases respectively, with 5 bases between them. The CDR3 nucleotides are TGTGCCAGCAGCTTAGGTCTGGAGACCCAGTACTTC. Its translation: CASSLGLETQYF.

V usage is TRBV9 and J usage is TRBJ2-1; perhaps TRBD1 as D (6 bases). This CDR3 has 16 residues. CDR1 is SGDLS and CDR2 is YYNGEE in the germline V gene. Deletions cut 4 bases from V and 0 bases from J, with 14 bases between. CDR3 nucleotide sequence: TGTGCCAGCAGCCCGACCAGGGGAAGCTCCTACAATGAGCAGTTCTTC. As protein: CASSPTRGSSYNEQFF. Supplemented by reference TRBV9 and TRBJ2-1, the full variable domain reads DSGVTQTPKHLITATGQRVTLRCSPRSGDLSVYWYQQSLDQGLQFLIQYYNGEERAKGNILERFSAQQFPDLHSELNLSSLELGDSALYFCASSPTRGSSYNEQFFGPGTRLTVL.

V gene TRBV3-1 combines with J gene TRBJ2-4, with a tentative D call TRBD1 (5 bases). The V end was cut by 0 bases, the J end by 9 bases, with 9 bases between. The CDR3 has 13 amino acids. Germline assignment: CDR1 LGHDT and CDR2 YNNKEL (reference sequence). The CDR3 region has the DNA TGTGCCAGCAGCCAAGATGCAGGGCTCATTCAGTACTTC. It specifies CASSQDAGLIQYF. Full variable domain (outside the CDR3, taken from reference TRBV3-1 and TRBJ2-4): DTAVSQTPKYLVTQMGNDKSIKCEQNLGHDTMYWYKQDSKKFLKIMFSYNNKELIINETVPNRFSPKSPDKAHLNLHINSLELGDSAVYFCASSQDAGLIQYFGAGTRLSVL.

V usage is TRBV29-1 and J usage is TRBJ1-2; 8 bases are shared with TRBD1. The CDR3 is 12 residues long. V lost 7 bases, J lost 4 bases, and 5 bases stayed unmatched. Germline V CDR1 and CDR2: SQVTM, ANQGSEA. CDR3 sequence: CSAAGTGYGYTF. CDR3 nucleotide sequence: TGCAGCGCAGCCGGGACAGGCTATGGCTACACCTTC.

This chain connects TRBV12-5 to TRBJ1-4; 8 nucleotides match TRBD1. This CDR3 has 14 residues. V lost 10 bases to trimming and J lost 8 bases; unmatched junction nucleotides: 12. Per germline, CDR1 LGHNT and CDR2 FRNRAP. For the CDR3, the DNA is TGTGCTAAAACCCGGACAGGGCTAGAAGAAAAACTGTTTTTT. It encodes CAKTRTGLEEKLFF.

The chain links TRBV9 to TRBJ1-1, with D maybe TRBD1 (6 bases). Germline V lookup: CDR1 SGDLS, CDR2 YYNGEE. V lost 0 bases, J lost 2 bases, and 11 bases lay in between. The CDR3 totals 15 residues. The DNA for the CDR3 is TGTGCCAGCAGCGTAGCGGGGGCAGGAAACACTGAAGCTTTCTTT. Translation gives CASSVAGAGNTEAFF.

This clonotype was found a few times. This chain connects TRBV3-1 to TRBJ2-5; D remains ambiguous. CDR3 length: 11 residues. V was cut by 5 bases and J by 2 bases, with 3 bases left in between. Germline assignment: CDR1 LGHDT and CDR2 YNNKEL (reference sequence). The CDR3 loop reads CASSEQETQYF. The CDR3, as DNA: TGTGCCAGCAGCGAACAAGAGACCCAGTACTTC.

The chain joins TRBV12-3 or TRBV12-4 to TRBJ2-3; D may be TRBD2 (6 bases). V was trimmed by 6 bases and J by 3 bases, leaving 19 bases between them. The CDR3 is 16 amino acids. DNA of the CDR3: TGTGCCAGCAGACCCCGGGAGCGGAGGTTGACAGATACGCAGTATTTT. It codes for CASRPRERRLTDTQYF.

The table lists this clonotype with a count of one. V gene TRBV19 combines with J gene TRBJ2-3, with D perhaps being TRBD1 or TRBD2 (5 bases each). The CDR3 extends over 14 amino acids. Germline V gives CDR1 LNHDA, CDR2 SQIVND (reference sequence). The V gene lost 5 bases and the J gene lost 6 bases, with 15 bases spanning the gap. This CDR3 is CASSLGTPVDTQYF. DNA of the CDR3: TGTGCCAGTAGTCTTGGGACCCCAGTGGATACGCAGTATTTT.

This chain connects TRBV12-3 or TRBV12-4 to TRBJ1-6, with 8 bases identical to TRBD1. There are 13 residues in the CDR3. Trimming took 7 bases from V and 13 from J; bases not matched to a gene: 9. The CDR3 spells CASTMTGEAPLHF. In nucleotides, the CDR3 is TGTGCCAGCACCATGACAGGGGAAGCCCCCCTCCACTTT.

The chain combines TRBV12-3 or TRBV12-4 with TRBJ2-7; 8 nucleotides match TRBD1. The J segment lost 2 bases and the V segment lost 5 bases, leaving 5 bases of the junction unmatched. The CDR3 contains 14 residues. The CDR3 DNA is TGTGCCAGCAGTCCCCAACAGGGGGCCTACGAGCAGTACTTC. It yields the protein CASSPQQGAYEQYF.

This chain uses TRBV5-1 with TRBJ2-3; 8 positions match TRBD2. The CDR3 length is 14 residues. Trimming at V came to 5 bases and at J to 2 bases, leaving 4 bases not matched to a gene. CDR1 and CDR2 from the germline V gene are SGHRS and YFSETQ. The CDR3 nucleotides read TGCGCCAGCAGTCAAGCGGGGGACACAGATACGCAGTATTTT. Protein product: CASSQAGDTDTQYF.

The chain combines TRBV3-1 with TRBJ1-2; D is ambiguous. Deletions cut 1 base from V and 7 bases from J, with 7 bases between. Germline loops: CDR1 LGHDT, CDR2 YNNKEL (reference sequence). This CDR3 contains 12 residues. The chain's CDR3 is CASSQGDVGYTF. In DNA, the CDR3 is TGTGCCAGCAGCCAAGGGGATGTTGGCTACACCTTC. Together with reference TRBV3-1 and TRBJ1-2, the CDR3 gives the full variable domain: DTAVSQTPKYLVTQMGNDKSIKCEQNLGHDTMYWYKQDSKKFLKIMFSYNNKELIINETVPNRFSPKSPDKAHLNLHINSLELGDSAVYFCASSQGDVGYTFGSGTRLTVV.

The rearrangement links TRBV29-1 to TRBJ2-7, with 8 bases fitting TRBD1. V lost 5 bases and J lost 3; bases outside the gene matches: 6. The CDR3 extends over 13 amino acids. In germline, CDR1 is SQVTM, CDR2 ANQGSEA. The CDR3 loop reads CSVWDRNYYEQYF. CDR3 coding DNA: TGCAGCGTTTGGGACAGGAACTACTACGAGCAGTACTTC.

This chain links TRBV6-5 with TRBJ2-1; unclear D gene. Trimming shortened V by 9 bases and J by 10 bases, and 19 bases separated the two germline ends. There are 13 residues in the CDR3. The germline V gene encodes CDR1 MNHEY and CDR2 SVGAGI. In DNA form, the CDR3 reads TGTGCCAGTACCCCTCGTACGTTCGAAGAGCAGTTCTTC. Its translation is CASTPRTFEEQFF.

The chain employs TRBV6-2 or TRBV6-3 and TRBJ2-7; D is unresolved. The CDR3 has 11 residues. Trimming pared 8 bases from V and 2 bases from J, leaving 7 bases between. Looked up from germline, CDR1 is MNHEY and CDR2 is SVGEGT. CDR3 sequence (DNA): TGTGCCAGCGCCCAGACCTACGAGCAGTACTTC. Its protein product is CASAQTYEQYF.

The rearrangement joins TRBV7-8 to TRBJ2-7; TRBD2 aligns across 10 bases. After removal of 6 bases from V and 2 bases from J, the junction contained 13 bases not matched to a gene. CDR1 is SGHVS and CDR2 is FQNEAQ in the germline V gene. This CDR3 contains 17 residues. The CDR3 DNA is TGTGCCAGCAGTCAAAGCGCTAGCGGGGGCTCGACCTACGAGCAGTACTTC. Protein product: CASSQSASGGSTYEQYF. Based on the CDR3 plus reference TRBV7-8 and TRBJ2-7, the full variable domain is GAGVSQSPRYKVAKRGQDVALRCDPISGHVSLFWYQQALGQGPEFLTYFQNEAQLDKSGLPSDRFFAERPEGSVSTLKIQRTQQEDSAVYLCASSQSASGGSTYEQYFGPGTRLTVT.

V is TRBV18 and J is TRBJ1-1, with TRBD1 matching over 7 bases. Germline loops: CDR1 KGHSH, CDR2 LQKENI. The CDR3 runs 15 residues. J lost 4 bases, V lost 1 base, and 6 bases had no gene match. In DNA, the CDR3 is TGTGCCAGCTCACCACAGGTGAACAGGGGCACTGAAGCTTTCTTT. Its translation: CASSPQVNRGTEAFF.